This T cell receptor beta chain appears in the sequencing data of a study of metastatic and nonmetastatic thyroid tumors. Study at large: Samples came from malignant and benign thyroid patients, and repertoires were compared across blood and tumor or nodule tissue.

In the source study's methods: Building a distant-metastasis classifier for papillary thyroid cancer drew on CDR3 differences across clinicopathological groups. Via MiXCR, TCRdb re-called the PCR reads. The V and J calls come from TCRdb's annotation, not from the publication. Counted here are tens of thousands of clones, 14% to 15% occurring once; the ten biggest clones make up 3.6%. No patient received treatment before thyroid surgery. General study results and limits: Significantly higher TCR beta diversity was reportedly seen in malignant thyroid tumors than benign nodules, in blood and tumor.

This clone was found many times. Its antigen is undetermined. The receptor was isolated from a female donor with papillary thyroid cancer or a benign thyroid nodule (not recorded which). Some clones in this sample may be carry-over from other donors' samples. The sample comprised blood.

The CDR3 nucleotides are TGTGCCAGCAGCCAGCTACGACAGGGGGACAAATATGGCTACACCTTC. Translated, it gives CASSQLRQGDKYGYTF. The chain couples TRBV4-2 to TRBJ1-2; 9 bases align to TRBD1. The CDR3 runs to 16 residues. Germline CDR1 is LGHNA and CDR2 is YNFKEQ. The junction had 10 bases not matched to a gene; V was cut back by 3 bases and J by 5 bases.